What follows are 24 T cell receptor beta chains derived from one specimen sequenced in a study of cytomegalovirus exposure and HLA in healthy donors. Generated by immunoSEQ multiplex PCR, the TCRdb table keeps only in-frame clones and is missing some. The table lists about 160,000 clones, around 96% of them singletons. Sequencing input: PBMCs. The receptors come from a woman between 18 and 29 years old in good health and CMV-seronegative.

The sample holds one count of this clone. The rearrangement uses TRBV29-1 and TRBJ1-1; D possibly corresponds to TRBD1 (5 bases). Deletions cut 6 bases from V and 4 bases from J, with 12 bases between. The CDR3 runs to 12 residues. CDR1 is SQVTM and CDR2 is ANQGSEA in the germline V gene. CDR3 region: CSVKWTLTEAFF. CDR3 DNA sequence: TGCAGCGTAAAATGGACACTCACTGAAGCTTTCTTT.

The CDR3 sequence is CASSDLGQGVLLPGNTIYF. CDR3 sequence (DNA): TGCGCCAGCAGTGATTTGGGACAGGGGGTCCTTTTACCCGGAAACACCATATATTTT. J is TRBJ1-3 and V is TRBV10-1; TRBD1 agrees at 11 bases. V gave up 3 bases and J gave up 4 bases; unmatched junction bases: 14. This CDR3 contains 19 residues. The germline gives CDR1 WNHNN, CDR2 SYGVQD (reference sequence).

This sequence joins TRBV2 and TRBJ1-5; tentatively, D is TRBD1 (5 bases). V was trimmed by 0 bases and J by 2 bases, leaving 11 bases between them. CDR3 size: 16 residues. CDR1 SNHLY and CDR2 FYNNEI come from the germline V gene. The CDR3 DNA reads TGTGCCAGCAGTGAAGCCCCGGGGGGACGCAATCAGCCCCAGCATTTT. Its translation is CASSEAPGGRNQPQHF.

The chain couples TRBV2 to TRBJ2-7; 15 bases line up with TRBD2. The trim removed 6 bases at V and 1 base at J, leaving 13 bases unmatched. The CDR3 spans 19 residues. Germline CDR1 reads SNHLY; CDR2 reads FYNNEI. Here the CDR3 DNA reads TGTGCCAGCAGGCCCGGACCGTCCGGGACTAGCGGGGGGTCCTACGAGCAGTACTTC. Its protein product is CASRPGPSGTSGGSYEQYF.

This rearrangement joins TRBV7-9 to TRBJ1-1, with 10 bases aligning to TRBD1. V dropped 6 bases and J dropped 3; count of bases not matched to a gene: 1. Germline CDR1 is SEHNR and CDR2 is FQNEAQ (reference sequence). The CDR3 loop spans 13 amino acids. Here the CDR3 reads CASRGTGDTEAFF. In DNA form, the CDR3 reads TGTGCCAGCAGGGGGACAGGGGACACTGAAGCTTTCTTT.

This chain uses TRBV4-3 with TRBJ2-7; maybe TRBD2 (6 bases). CDR1 is LGHNA, CDR2 YSLEER, per germline. The CDR3 spans 15 residues. Between the trimmed V and J ends, which lost 1 base and 2 bases, there was a span of 12 bases. The CDR3 loop reads CASSQGGTGTYEQYF. The CDR3 DNA is TGCGCCAGCAGCCAAGGCGGGACGGGCACCTACGAGCAGTACTTC.

The V call is TRBV5-6, the J call TRBJ2-5, with 13 bases fitting TRBD2. V was pared by 4 bases and J by 0 bases, with 6 bases of the junction left unmatched. CDR1 is SGHDT and CDR2 is YYEEEE in the germline V gene. This CDR3 region has 17 residues. In DNA form, the CDR3 reads TGTGCCAGCAGCCCGGGACTAGCGGGGCGGTACCAAGAGACCCAGTACTTC. This encodes CASSPGLAGRYQETQYF. The complete variable domain, with remaining parts taken from reference TRBV5-6 and TRBJ2-5, reads DAGVTQSPTHLIKTRGQQVTLRCSPKSGHDTVSWYQQALGQGPQFIFQYYEEEERQRGNFPDRFSGHQFPNYSSELNVNALLLGDSALYLCASSPGLAGRYQETQYFGPGTRLLVL.

V is TRBV7-9 and J is TRBJ2-1; TRBD2 aligns across 10 bases. V shed 2 bases and J 9 bases; nucleotides not matched to a gene: 7. This CDR3 region has 15 residues. Germline V gene data show CDR1 as SEHNR and CDR2 as FQNEAQ (reference sequence). The CDR3 nucleotides read TGTGCCAGCAGCTTACTACTAGCGGGGTTTCCTGAGCAGTTCTTC. It yields the protein CASSLLLAGFPEQFF.

The chain carries TRBV11-3 and TRBJ2-7; 7 bases line up with TRBD2. The CDR3 consists of 14 residues. Germline V gene data show CDR1 as SGHNT and CDR2 as YENEEA. Trimming removed 3 bases from V and 2 bases from J; junction bases left unmatched: 4. In DNA, the CDR3 is TGTGCCAGCAGCTTGGGGGGGGGACCCTACGAGCAGTACTTC. Residues: CASSLGGGPYEQYF. Full variable domain (missing parts from reference TRBV11-3 and TRBJ2-7): EAGVVQSPRYKIIEKKQPVAFWCNPISGHNTLYWYLQNLGQGPELLIRYENEEAVDDSQLPKDRFSAERLKGVDSTLKIQPAELGDSAVYLCASSLGGGPYEQYFGPGTRLTVT.

V and J are TRBV7-3 and TRBJ2-5; the D gene is possibly TRBD2 (5 bases). The CDR3 is 15 residues long. V was cut by 6 bases and J by 3 bases, with 17 bases left in between. CDR1 and CDR2 (germline): SGHTA, FQGTGA. The CDR3 here is CASSLGGAAEETQYF. The CDR3 DNA sequence: TGTGCCAGCAGTCTAGGAGGTGCGGCGGAAGAGACCCAGTACTTC.

This rearrangement joins TRBV6-6 to TRBJ2-1; possibly TRBD2 for D (5 bases). Germline CDR1 reads MNHNY; CDR2 reads SVGAGI (reference sequence). V dropped 6 bases and J dropped 6 bases, with 18 bases sitting between them. There are 15 residues in the CDR3. The CDR3 bases are TGTGCCAGCAGCCCCTGGGCGGGTAGTAGCAATGAGCAGTTCTTC. It translates to CASSPWAGSSNEQFF.

This chain links TRBV19 with TRBJ2-5; 8 bases line up with TRBD1. J lost 4 bases, V lost 6 bases, and 10 bases had no gene match. The germline V gene encodes CDR1 LNHDA and CDR2 SQIVND (reference sequence). The CDR3 covers 15 residues. Here the CDR3 reads CASSKTGEYTETQYF. CDR3 bases: TGTGCCAGTAGCAAGACAGGGGAGTATACAGAGACCCAGTACTTC.

This chain connects TRBV19 to TRBJ2-1; D unclear. V was trimmed by 3 bases and J by 4 bases, leaving 7 bases between them. The CDR3 contains 13 residues. Germline V CDR1 and CDR2: LNHDA, SQIVND (reference sequence). The DNA of the CDR3 is TGTGCCAGTAGTATTAGCAGTTACAATGAGCAGTTCTTC. Translation gives CASSISSYNEQFF.

This chain connects TRBV19 to TRBJ1-5, with 8 bases matching TRBD1. With 5 bases clipped from V and 4 bases from J, the junction kept 7 bases outside the gene matches. This CDR3 region has 15 residues. Germline values: CDR1 LNHDA, CDR2 SQIVND (reference sequence). The CDR3 loop reads CASSVDRAENQPQHF. In DNA form, the CDR3 reads TGTGCCAGTAGTGTGGACAGGGCCGAAAATCAGCCCCAGCATTTT.

The chain joins TRBV25-1 to TRBJ1-4, with TRBD1 matching over 12 bases. This CDR3 is built from 18 residues. Trimming at V came to 6 bases and at J to 8 bases, leaving 16 bases not matched to a gene. CDR1 is MGHDK and CDR2 is SYGVNS in the germline V gene. CDR3 in amino acids: CASSGVGGQGAKREKLFF. In nucleotides, the CDR3 is TGTGCCAGCAGCGGGGTCGGGGGACAGGGGGCTAAAAGGGAAAAACTGTTTTTT. Combining the CDR3 with reference TRBV25-1 and TRBJ1-4 gives the whole variable domain EADIYQTPRYLVIGTGKKITLECSQTMGHDKMYWYQQDPGMELHLIHYSYGVNSTEKGDLSSESTVSRIRTEHFPLTLESARPSHTSQYLCASSGVGGQGAKREKLFFGSGTQLSVL.

The V and J genes are TRBV6-5 and TRBJ1-3, with 7 bases fitting TRBD1. The CDR3 runs to 15 residues. Germline V lookup: CDR1 MNHEY, CDR2 SVGAGI. V lost 5 bases to trimming and J lost 0 bases; unmatched junction nucleotides: 4. The CDR3 region is CASSPQGFSGNTIYF. The CDR3 DNA sequence: TGTGCCAGCAGTCCACAGGGGTTCTCTGGAAACACCATATATTTT.

The chain is built from TRBV6-5 and TRBJ1-4; tentatively, D is TRBD1 (5 bases). The length of the CDR3 is 14 residues. Per germline, CDR1 MNHEY and CDR2 SVGAGI. The V gene lost 4 bases and the J gene lost 2 bases, with 8 bases spanning the gap. The CDR3 loop is CASSSGWTNEKLFF. CDR3 coding DNA: TGTGCCAGCAGTTCAGGGTGGACTAATGAAAAACTGTTTTTT.

V and J are TRBV10-2 and TRBJ2-2, with 16 bases that match TRBD2. Germline V CDR1 and CDR2: WSHSY, SAAADI. The CDR3 has 19 amino acids. V was clipped by 2 bases and J by 5 bases; unmatched bases: 8. Here the CDR3 reads CASSEGGLAGGPGTGELFF. The CDR3 DNA sequence: TGCGCCAGCAGTGAGGGGGGACTAGCGGGGGGGCCGGGGACCGGGGAGCTGTTTTTT.

This chain joins TRBV29-1 and TRBJ1-2, with 7 positions matching TRBD1. The germline CDR1 and CDR2 sequences are SQVTM and ANQGSEA. The CDR3 is made up of 12 amino acids. V lost 3 bases, J lost 4 bases, and 2 bases stayed unmatched. This chain's CDR3 is CSVDAGGYGYTF. The CDR3 DNA reads as TGCAGCGTTGATGCAGGGGGCTATGGCTACACCTTC.

The chain is built from TRBV6-1 and TRBJ1-6, with D hard to call. The germline CDR1 and CDR2 sequences are MNHNS and SASEGT. This CDR3 is built from 13 residues. V was clipped by 7 bases and J by 7 bases, with 11 bases between them. Here the CDR3 reads CASMGSLNSPLHF. The CDR3 DNA is TGTGCCAGCATGGGCAGCCTAAATTCACCCCTCCACTTT.

The chain recombines TRBV27 with TRBJ2-7; D is unresolved. The CDR3 consists of 11 residues. CDR1 and CDR2 from the germline V gene are MNHEY and SMNVEV (reference sequence). Trimming cost V 6 bases and J 4 bases, with 7 bases left between them. The DNA of the CDR3 is TGTGCCAGCAGGACACAATACGAGCAGTACTTC. This codes for CASRTQYEQYF.

This clone was counted a single time. The chain combines TRBV7-2 with TRBJ2-1, with a tentative D call TRBD2 (5 bases). The germline CDR1 and CDR2 sequences are SGHTA and FQGNSA. V was clipped by 1 base and J by 3 bases, with 7 bases between them. This CDR3 spans 14 amino acids. CDR3 sequence: CASSLGAGYNEQFF. CDR3 coding DNA: TGTGCCAGCAGCTTAGGGGCGGGCTACAATGAGCAGTTCTTC.

The CDR3 here is CASSYGGGSYEQYF. DNA of the CDR3: TGTGCCAGCAGTTATGGGGGGGGGAGCTACGAGCAGTACTTC. This rearrangement joins TRBV6-6 to TRBJ2-7; TRBD2 matches 7 bases. The CDR3 covers 14 residues. Germline V gene sequence: CDR1 MNHNY, CDR2 SVGAGI (reference sequence). V dropped 3 bases and J dropped 3; count of bases not matched to a gene: 5.

The chain recombines TRBV6-6 with TRBJ1-5; 7 positions agree with TRBD1. The CDR3 consists of 15 residues. The trim removed 0 bases at V and 4 bases at J, leaving 3 bases unmatched. From germline, CDR1 is MNHNY and CDR2 SVGAGI (reference sequence). The CDR3 spells CASSYSTGLNQPQHF. In nucleotides, the CDR3 is TGTGCCAGCAGTTACTCGACAGGGCTGAATCAGCCCCAGCATTTT.